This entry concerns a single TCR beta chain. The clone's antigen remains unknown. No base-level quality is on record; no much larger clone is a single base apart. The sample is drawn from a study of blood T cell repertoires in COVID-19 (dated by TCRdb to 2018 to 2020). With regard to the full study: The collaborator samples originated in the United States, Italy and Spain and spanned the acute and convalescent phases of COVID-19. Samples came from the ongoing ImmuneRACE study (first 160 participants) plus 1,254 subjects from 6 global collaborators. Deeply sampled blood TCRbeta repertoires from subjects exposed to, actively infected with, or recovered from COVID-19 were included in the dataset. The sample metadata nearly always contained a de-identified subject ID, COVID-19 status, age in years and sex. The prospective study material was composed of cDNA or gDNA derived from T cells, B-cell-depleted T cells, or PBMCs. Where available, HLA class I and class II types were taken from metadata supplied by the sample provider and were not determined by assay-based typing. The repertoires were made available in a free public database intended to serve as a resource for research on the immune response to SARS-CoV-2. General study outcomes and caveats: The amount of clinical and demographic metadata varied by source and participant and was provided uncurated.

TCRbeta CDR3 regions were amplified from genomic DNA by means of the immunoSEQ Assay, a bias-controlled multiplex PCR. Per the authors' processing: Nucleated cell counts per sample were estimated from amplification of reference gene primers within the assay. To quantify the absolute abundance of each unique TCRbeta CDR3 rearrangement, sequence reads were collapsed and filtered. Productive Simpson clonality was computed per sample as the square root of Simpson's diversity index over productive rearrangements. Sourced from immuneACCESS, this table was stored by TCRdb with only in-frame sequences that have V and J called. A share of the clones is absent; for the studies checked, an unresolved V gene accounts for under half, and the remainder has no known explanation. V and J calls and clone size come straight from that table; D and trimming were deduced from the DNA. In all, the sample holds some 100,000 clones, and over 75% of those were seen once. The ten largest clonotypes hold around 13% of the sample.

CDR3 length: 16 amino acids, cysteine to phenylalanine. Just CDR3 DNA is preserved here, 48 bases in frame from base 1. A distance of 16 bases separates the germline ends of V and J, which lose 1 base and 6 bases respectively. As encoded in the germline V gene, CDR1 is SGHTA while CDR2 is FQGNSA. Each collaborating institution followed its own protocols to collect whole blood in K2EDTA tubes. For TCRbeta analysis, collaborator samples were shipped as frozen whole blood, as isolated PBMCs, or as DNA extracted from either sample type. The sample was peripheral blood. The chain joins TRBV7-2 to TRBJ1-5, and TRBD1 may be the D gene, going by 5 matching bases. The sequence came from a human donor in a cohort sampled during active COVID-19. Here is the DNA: TGTGCCAGCAGCTTAGTTGGGGGGAGGCAGGGTCAGCCCCAGCATTTT. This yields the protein CASSLVGGRQGQPQHF.